This T cell receptor beta chain was identified during a study of blood T cell repertoires in COVID-19. Some clones are missing from TCRdb's copy, which holds only in-frame ones; the method was immunoSEQ multiplex PCR. The sample records roughly 440,000 clones, approximately 88% being singletons. This CDR3 spans 12 amino acids. The ends were cut back, 4 bases at V and 6 bases at J, with 9 bases in the middle. The germline gives CDR1 ENHRY, CDR2 SYGVKD. The sequence came from a woman between 50 and 59 years old with COVID-19, enrolled during active disease. The sample was peripheral blood. The V gene is TRBV10-3, the J gene TRBJ1-2; no firm D call. CDR3 region: CAISGLGDGYTF. The CDR3 DNA reads as TGTGCCATCAGTGGCCTTGGAGATGGCTACACCTTC.